The 23 T cell receptor beta chains below all came from one sample that was sequenced in a study of T cell changes during pregnancy in multiple sclerosis. Profiled with immunoSEQ multiplex PCR; TCRdb holds only in-frame clones, not every one. The sample consists of tens of thousands of clones, 80% to 95% of them appearing once. The sequences come from peripheral blood, collected in the third trimester of pregnancy. The receptors stem from a female donor in good health, enrolled as a control in a pregnancy study.

The J gene is TRBJ2-2, the V gene TRBV9, with TRBD2 matching over 8 bases. CDR1 is SGDLS and CDR2 is YYNGEE in the germline V gene. This CDR3 spans 17 amino acids. Trimming took 0 bases from V and 0 from J; bases not matched to a gene: 4. The DNA of the CDR3 is TGTGCCAGCAGCGTAGCGGGGGGGCCTACGAACACCGGGGAGCTGTTTTTT. Its protein is CASSVAGGPTNTGELFF.

The chain couples TRBV5-5 to TRBJ1-4, with D possibly being TRBD1 (6 bases). CDR1 and CDR2 (germline): SGHKS, YYEKEE (reference sequence). The ends were cut back, 2 bases at V and 7 bases at J, with 15 bases in the middle. This CDR3 has 15 residues. DNA of the CDR3: TGTGCCAGCAGCTTCTCCCAGGGGAGGGGTGAAAAACTGTTTTTT. As protein: CASSFSQGRGEKLFF.

CDR3 loop: CASSVGQGPYEQYF. The CDR3 DNA is TGTGCCAGCAGCGTGGGACAGGGTCCCTACGAGCAGTACTTC. The V and J genes are TRBV9 and TRBJ2-7, with 9 bases identical to TRBD1. CDR1 and CDR2 (germline): SGDLS, YYNGEE. This CDR3 has 14 amino acids. With V trimmed by 2 bases and J by 2 bases, 2 bases remained unmatched. The whole variable domain, remainder taken from reference TRBV9 and TRBJ2-7, is DSGVTQTPKHLITATGQRVTLRCSPRSGDLSVYWYQQSLDQGLQFLIQYYNGEERAKGNILERFSAQQFPDLHSELNLSSLELGDSALYFCASSVGQGPYEQYFGPGTRLTVT.

This clone has only one observation. This sequence joins TRBV2 and TRBJ2-3; D is ambiguous. Trimming removed 8 bases from V and 3 bases from J, with 9 bases in between. The germline gives CDR1 SNHLY, CDR2 FYNNEI. The CDR3 consists of 12 residues. The CDR3 DNA reads TGTGCCAGCCGATGGAGTACAGATACGCAGTATTTT. As protein: CASRWSTDTQYF. Using reference TRBV2 and TRBJ2-3 for the parts outside the CDR3, the full variable domain is EPEVTQTPSHQVTQMGQEVILRCVPISNHLYFYWYRQILGQKVEFLVSFYNNEISEKSEIFDDQFSVERPDGSNFTLKIRSTKLEDSAMYFCASRWSTDTQYFGPGTRLTVL.

The rearrangement links TRBV5-4 to TRBJ2-5; 12 positions match TRBD2. V shed 0 bases, J shed 9 bases, and the junction held 12 bases outside the gene matches. Germline assignment: CDR1 SGHNT and CDR2 YYREEE (reference sequence). The CDR3 loop spans 17 amino acids. The CDR3 here is CASSLAASGRALGAQYF. The CDR3 nucleotides read TGTGCCAGCAGCTTGGCGGCTAGCGGGAGGGCGCTGGGGGCCCAGTACTTC.

The V and J genes are TRBV10-3 and TRBJ2-1; 8 positions agree with TRBD2. This CDR3 has 19 amino acids. The V gene end was trimmed by 0 bases and the J gene end by 7 bases; junction bases not matched to a gene: 17. Germline values: CDR1 ENHRY, CDR2 SYGVKD. CDR3 nucleotides: TGTGCCATCAGTGAGTCGGCCCTAGCGGGTACCCTTCGGGGGAATGAGCAGTTCTTC. Its protein product is CAISESALAGTLRGNEQFF.

This rearrangement joins TRBV7-3 to TRBJ2-1, with D possibly being TRBD2 (5 bases). Germline-derived CDR1 and CDR2 are SGHTA and FQGTGA. Trimming took 0 bases from V and 8 from J, leaving 14 bases between them. The CDR3 extends over 15 amino acids. CDR3 loop: CASSLTREGSYEQFF. The DNA for the CDR3 is TGTGCCAGCAGCTTAACTCGTGAGGGTTCCTATGAGCAGTTCTTC. Variable domain in full (rest from reference TRBV7-3 and TRBJ2-1): GAGVSQTPSNKVTEKGKYVELRCDPISGHTALYWYRQSLGQGPEFLIYFQGTGAADDSGLPNDRFFAVRPEGSVSTLKIQRTERGDSAVYLCASSLTREGSYEQFFGPGTRLTVL.

The J gene is TRBJ2-7, the V gene TRBV5-1; 10 bases are a match to TRBD2. Germline CDR1 is SGHRS and CDR2 is YFSETQ. This CDR3 spans 16 amino acids. Germline trimming cut 0 bases from V and 4 bases from J; bases unmatched to any gene: 7. This chain's CDR3 is CASSLDFSGGSYEQYF. CDR3 sequence (DNA): TGCGCCAGCAGCTTGGATTTTAGCGGGGGGTCTTACGAGCAGTACTTC.

The chain couples TRBV2 to TRBJ2-6; 8 bases line up with TRBD2. V was pared by 2 bases and J by 0 bases, with 12 bases of the junction left unmatched. The CDR3 consists of 20 residues. CDR1 is SNHLY, CDR2 FYNNEI, per germline. The CDR3 region is CASSEWRGLGTISGANVLTF. Here the CDR3 DNA reads TGTGCCAGCAGTGAATGGCGGGGACTAGGAACTATCTCTGGGGCCAACGTCCTGACTTTC.

The chain uses TRBV7-8 and TRBJ1-4; perhaps TRBD1 as D (5 bases). CDR3 length: 16 residues. V lost 5 bases and J lost 4, with 17 bases in between. Germline V gives CDR1 SGHVS, CDR2 FQNEAQ. The CDR3 DNA follows: TGTGCCAGCAGCGCCAACCGGGGGATCAGTAATGAAAAACTGTTTTTT. It translates to CASSANRGISNEKLFF. The whole variable domain, filled in from reference TRBV7-8 and TRBJ1-4, reads GAGVSQSPRYKVAKRGQDVALRCDPISGHVSLFWYQQALGQGPEFLTYFQNEAQLDKSGLPSDRFFAERPEGSVSTLKIQRTQQEDSAVYLCASSANRGISNEKLFFGSGTQLSVL.

The V and J genes are TRBV19 and TRBJ2-1; the D gene is possibly TRBD1 (6 bases). CDR3 size: 14 residues. CDR1 LNHDA and CDR2 SQIVND come from the germline V gene (reference sequence). Trimming removed 5 bases at V and 12 bases at J, with 20 bases between. The CDR3 protein is CASSSETGTLGQFF. The CDR3 DNA reads as TGTGCCAGTAGTTCCGAGACAGGAACCTTGGGGCAGTTCTTC. Full variable domain (rest looked up from reference TRBV19 and TRBJ2-1): DGGITQSPKYLFRKEGQNVTLSCEQNLNHDAMYWYRQDPGQGLRLIYYSQIVNDFQKGDIAEGYSVSREKKESFPLTVTSAQKNPTAFYLCASSSETGTLGQFFGPGTRLTVL.

The V gene is TRBV7-3, the J gene TRBJ2-3, with 7 nucleotides matching TRBD1. The V gene's germline CDR1 is SGHTA and CDR2 FQGTGA. This CDR3 contains 16 residues. V gave up 5 bases and J gave up 0 bases; unmatched junction bases: 8. The CDR3 sequence is CASSLQGSLSTDTQYF. The DNA for the CDR3 is TGTGCCAGCAGCCTACAGGGGAGCCTGAGCACAGATACGCAGTATTTT.

This clone has a handful of counts. The chain employs TRBV14 and TRBJ2-4; 8 bases fit TRBD2. V lost 0 bases and J lost 13; bases outside the gene matches: 5. The V gene's germline CDR1 is SGHDN and CDR2 FVKESK. The CDR3 consists of 13 residues. The DNA for the CDR3 is TGTGCCAGCAGCCAAGATCTGAGGACTAGCCAGTACTTC. Its protein is CASSQDLRTSQYF.

The V call is TRBV5-1, the J call TRBJ2-7; D perhaps matches TRBD1 (6 bases). Trimming took 4 bases from V and 4 from J, leaving 18 bases between them. Looked up from germline, CDR1 is SGHRS and CDR2 is YFSETQ. The CDR3 is 15 amino acids. This CDR3 reads CASSTPRGTKYEQYF. CDR3 nucleotide sequence: TGCGCCAGCAGCACCCCAAGGGGGACGAAATACGAGCAGTACTTC.

The J gene is TRBJ2-3, the V gene TRBV18; 8 positions agree with TRBD2. This CDR3 region has 15 residues. V dropped 1 base and J dropped 10; count of bases not matched to a gene: 10. Germline V gene data show CDR1 as KGHSH and CDR2 as LQKENI. The CDR3 region is CASSPQITASGPQYF. CDR3 nucleotides: TGTGCCAGCTCACCACAAATTACCGCTAGCGGGCCGCAGTATTTT.

V usage is TRBV12-5 and J usage is TRBJ2-3, with 9 bases aligning to TRBD1. CDR3 length: 15 residues. The V and J ends lost 3 bases and 6 bases, in that order; junction bases with no gene match: 7. Germline CDR1 reads LGHNT; CDR2 reads FRNRAP. CDR3 region: CASGLGTGNGDTQYF. CDR3 bases: TGTGCTAGTGGTTTAGGGACAGGGAATGGGGATACGCAGTATTTT.

The rearrangement joins TRBV28 to TRBJ1-4; D is possibly TRBD1 (6 bases). V was cut by 2 bases and J by 8 bases, with 9 bases left in between. This CDR3 has 13 residues. Germline lookup yields CDR1 MDHEN and CDR2 SYDVKM. CDR3 sequence: CASSLQGREKLFF. Here the CDR3 DNA reads TGTGCCAGCAGTTTACAGGGGCGGGAAAAACTGTTTTTT.

V and J are TRBV7-3 and TRBJ1-1; D gene uncertain. V was clipped by 4 bases and J by 5 bases, with 11 bases between them. Germline assignment: CDR1 SGHTA and CDR2 FQGTGA. The CDR3 spans 13 residues. DNA of the CDR3: TGTGCCAGCAGCTCCTTGCGGGCTACTGAAGCTTTCTTT. Amino acid sequence: CASSSLRATEAFF. Variable domain in full (rest from reference TRBV7-3 and TRBJ1-1): GAGVSQTPSNKVTEKGKYVELRCDPISGHTALYWYRQSLGQGPEFLIYFQGTGAADDSGLPNDRFFAVRPEGSVSTLKIQRTERGDSAVYLCASSSLRATEAFFGQGTRLTVV.

The CDR3: CASSFDTNWETQYF. The DNA for the CDR3 is TGTGCCAGCAGTTTCGACACAAATTGGGAGACCCAGTACTTC. The genes are TRBV6-1 and TRBJ2-5; D is ambiguous. V was trimmed by 5 bases and J by 5 bases, leaving 15 bases between them. This CDR3 is 14 amino acids long. CDR1 and CDR2 (germline): MNHNS, SASEGT.

The rearrangement links TRBV25-1 to TRBJ2-3; D is perhaps TRBD2 (7 bases). CDR3 length: 13 residues. Trimming took off 8 bases at V and 8 bases at J, with 17 bases between the two ends. Germline V gene lookup returns CDR1 MGHDK and CDR2 SYGVNS. In DNA, the CDR3 is TGTGCCAGCGAGGAGCGGAGGGGGGGTACGCAGTATTTT. Its translation: CASEERRGGTQYF.

The V and J genes are TRBV5-7 and TRBJ1-1; 7 bases align to TRBD1. TRBV5-7 is placed among ORFs of uncertain function. The CDR3 runs 15 residues. The junction had 3 bases not matched to a gene; V was cut back by 0 bases and J by 1 base. The CDR3 loop reads CASSLEQGRNTEAFF. The CDR3 DNA reads TGTGCCAGCAGCTTGGAACAGGGGAGGAACACTGAAGCTTTCTTT.

In this sample, this clone turned up a few times. The V call is TRBV27, the J call TRBJ2-1, with 8 bases fitting TRBD1. The junction had 15 bases not matched to a gene; V was cut back by 6 bases and J by 8 bases. CDR1 and CDR2 from the germline V gene are MNHEY and SMNVEV (reference sequence). CDR3 length equals 16 residues. CDR3 amino acids: CASRKLPTGVMDEQFF. The CDR3 DNA follows: TGTGCCAGCAGGAAACTGCCGACAGGGGTGATGGATGAGCAGTTCTTC.

A single count supports this clone. The chain employs TRBV7-2 and TRBJ2-5; TRBD1 matches 9 bases. V was clipped by 1 base and J by 5 bases; unmatched bases: 8. There are 16 residues in the CDR3. CDR1 is SGHTA, CDR2 FQGNSA, per germline. The CDR3 nucleotides read TGTGCCAGCAGCTTAGGCACAGGGGGCGCGGGGGAGACCCAGTACTTC. Amino acid sequence: CASSLGTGGAGETQYF.